This is a list of T cell receptor beta chains from one sample in a study of cytomegalovirus exposure and HLA in healthy donors. The data were produced by immunoSEQ multiplex PCR, yet TCRdb's version contains in-frame clones alone and is incomplete. Among approximately 150,000 clones listed, around 65% were seen once. The sequencing sample was made of PBMCs. The source is a woman aged 40 to 49 in good health and CMV-seropositive. Each CDR3 is given with its conserved first and last residue. The D gene is left open where the match is weak. Some rows have no size entry. The others give once, few or many, or a class for an expanded clone.

j_call clone_size v_call d_call cdr3_aa cdr3_nt
TRBJ2-7 NA TRBV7-9 TRBD2 CASGGRDYEQYF TGTGCCAGCGGCGGGAGAGACTACGAGCAGTACTTC
TRBJ2-2 NA TRBV5-4 NA CASTLRYTGELFF TGTGCCAGCACCCTCAGATACACCGGGGAGCTGTTTTTT
TRBJ2-2 once TRBV5-6 TRBD2 CASFRREGTGELFF TGTGCCAGCTTTCGGCGGGAGGGTACCGGGGAGCTGTTTTTT
TRBJ2-1 once TRBV7-9 TRBD1 CASSFTGGQKFF TGTGCCAGCAGCTTTACAGGGGGGCAGAAGTTCTTC
TRBJ1-2 few TRBV9 NA CASSQTATNYGYTF TGTGCCAGCAGCCAGACAGCAACTAACTATGGCTACACCTTC
TRBJ1-1 NA TRBV19 NA CASSMGPTGEAFF TGTGCCAGTAGTATGGGTCCGACAGGTGAAGCTTTCTTT
TRBJ2-1 NA TRBV4-3 NA CASSQSGEQFF TGCGCCAGCAGCCAGTCCGGTGAGCAGTTCTTC
TRBJ1-5 NA TRBV18 TRBD1 CASSPPGTDSNQPQHF TGTGCCAGCTCACCACCCGGGACAGATAGCAATCAGCCCCAGCATTTT
TRBJ2-2 few TRBV7-9 TRBD1 CASSSDRAAGELFF TGTGCCAGCAGCAGCGACAGGGCGGCCGGGGAGCTGTTTTTT
TRBJ2-3 once TRBV15 TRBD2 CATLLAGVDTQYF TGTGCCACCCTCCTAGCGGGAGTAGATACGCAGTATTTT
TRBJ2-7 NA TRBV13 NA CASSPRQAVSYEQYF TGTGCCAGCAGCCCTCGACAGGCTGTTTCCTACGAGCAGTACTTC
TRBJ2-1 NA TRBV18 NA CASSLPLLGNEQFF TGTGCCAGCTCTCTACCACTACTTGGCAATGAGCAGTTCTTC
TRBJ2-3 NA TRBV27 TRBD2 CASSRGLAADTQYF TGTGCCAGCAGTAGGGGACTAGCAGCTGATACGCAGTATTTT
TRBJ1-5 NA TRBV5-5 NA CASSPTGVDQPQHF TGTGCCAGCAGCCCCACGGGGGTTGATCAGCCCCAGCATTTT
TRBJ2-6 NA TRBV6-1 TRBD1 CASSDTTGAVAGANVLTF TGTGCCAGCAGTGATACGACAGGGGCCGTCGCCGGGGCCAACGTCCTGACTTTC
TRBJ2-1 NA TRBV21-1 NA CASSQGQANYNEQFF TGTGCCAGCAGCCAGGGACAGGCCAACTACAATGAGCAGTTCTTC
TRBJ1-5 few TRBV28 TRBD1 CASSYQGVNQPQHF TGTGCCAGCAGTTATCAGGGGGTGAATCAGCCCCAGCATTTT
TRBJ1-2 NA TRBV2 NA CASSESSGNYGYTF TGTGCCAGCAGTGAATCTTCAGGGAACTATGGCTACACCTTC
TRBJ2-5 few TRBV11-3 NA CASSSYTQGSQETQYF TGTGCCAGCAGCTCTTACACGCAGGGGAGTCAAGAGACCCAGTACTTC
TRBJ1-1 NA TRBV6-5 NA CASSYSRRENTEAFF TGTGCCAGCAGTTACTCCAGGAGGGAGAACACTGAAGCTTTCTTT
TRBJ2-3 NA TRBV5-4 TRBD1 CASSAPGQGTLNTQYF TGTGCCAGCAGCGCACCGGGACAGGGTACCCTTAATACGCAGTATTTT
TRBJ2-5 NA TRBV18 NA CASSPGMQETQYF TGTGCCAGCTCACCCGGGATGCAAGAGACCCAGTACTTC
TRBJ1-2 NA TRBV7-2 NA CASSLGQREGASTF TGTGCCAGCAGCTTAGGGCAGAGGGAGGGAGCCTCCACCTTC
TRBJ1-1 NA TRBV9 NA CASSVSGDTEAFF TGTGCCAGCAGCGTATCAGGGGACACTGAAGCTTTCTTT
TRBJ2-2 NA TRBV28 TRBD1 CASKSPGTGGRTGELFF TGTGCTAGCAAATCCCCTGGGACAGGGGGCCGAACCGGGGAGCTGTTTTTT
TRBJ2-3 NA TRBV10-3 TRBD2 CAISESAGGRDTQYF TGTGCCATCAGTGAGTCTGCGGGAGGGAGAGATACGCAGTATTTT
TRBJ2-7 NA TRBV10-2 NA CASSRGGDLYF TGCGCCAGCAGTAGGGGCGGGGATTTGTACTTC
TRBJ1-1 NA TRBV29-1 NA CSTLSGKTEAFF TGCAGCACCCTGTCGGGGAAGACTGAAGCTTTCTTT